The present entry profiles one T cell receptor beta chain with its context. These data are taken from a study of OX40 agonist ivuxolimab in advanced cancers. In the study overall: People who had prior anti-PD-1, anti-PD-L1 or anti-CTLA-4 therapy could take part, and around 39% had some. Three patients responded partially, comprising one with hepatocellular carcinoma and two with cutaneous melanoma.

TCRdb keeps only in-frame clones here, not all; method: immunoSEQ multiplex PCR. The data hold about 16,000 clones, with 75% to 95% observed a single time. Baseline, cycle 4 day 1, and cycle 7 day 1 were the blood sampling points. The receptor was isolated from an adult with an advanced solid tumor such as melanoma, head and neck, liver or kidney cancer. This material consisted of CD4+ or CD8+ T cells sorted from blood, taken in a trial of the OX40 agonist ivuxolimab.

CDR3 bases: TGTGCCAGCAGCTTGGTTGCGATCCCAGATACGCAGTATTTT. Translated, it gives CASSLVAIPDTQYF. The chain carries TRBV5-4 and TRBJ2-3; D gene unclear. CDR1 SGHNT and CDR2 YYREEE come from the germline V gene (reference sequence). The CDR3 extends over 14 amino acids. V shed 0 bases and J shed 4 bases, with 9 bases lying between them.